This T cell receptor beta chain appears in the sequencing data of a study of response to subunit inactivated influenza vaccine. TCRdb reprocessed the RT-PCR reads with MiXCR, giving one entry per CDR3 protein. Among around 480,000 distinct CDR3 sequences listed, 15% to 20% were seen once. The table lists this clonotype with many counts. Its cognate antigen is unknown. General observations from the study: Every seasonal influenza vaccination brings in few new T cells, the authors suggested.

The CDR3 length is 15 residues. Germline CDR1 SGHTA, CDR2 FQGNSA. V lost 1 base and J lost 0, with 10 bases in between. Specimen: CD4+ T cells sorted from PBMCs, collected 23 to 25 months after vaccination. This TCR came from a man between 50 and 75 years old who received an inactivated influenza vaccine. The V call is TRBV7-2, the J call TRBJ2-7; D might be TRBD2 (5 bases). CDR3 residues: CASSLGRGGSYEQYF. The CDR3 nucleotides are TGTGCCAGCAGCTTAGGACGAGGAGGCTCCTACGAGCAGTACTTC.